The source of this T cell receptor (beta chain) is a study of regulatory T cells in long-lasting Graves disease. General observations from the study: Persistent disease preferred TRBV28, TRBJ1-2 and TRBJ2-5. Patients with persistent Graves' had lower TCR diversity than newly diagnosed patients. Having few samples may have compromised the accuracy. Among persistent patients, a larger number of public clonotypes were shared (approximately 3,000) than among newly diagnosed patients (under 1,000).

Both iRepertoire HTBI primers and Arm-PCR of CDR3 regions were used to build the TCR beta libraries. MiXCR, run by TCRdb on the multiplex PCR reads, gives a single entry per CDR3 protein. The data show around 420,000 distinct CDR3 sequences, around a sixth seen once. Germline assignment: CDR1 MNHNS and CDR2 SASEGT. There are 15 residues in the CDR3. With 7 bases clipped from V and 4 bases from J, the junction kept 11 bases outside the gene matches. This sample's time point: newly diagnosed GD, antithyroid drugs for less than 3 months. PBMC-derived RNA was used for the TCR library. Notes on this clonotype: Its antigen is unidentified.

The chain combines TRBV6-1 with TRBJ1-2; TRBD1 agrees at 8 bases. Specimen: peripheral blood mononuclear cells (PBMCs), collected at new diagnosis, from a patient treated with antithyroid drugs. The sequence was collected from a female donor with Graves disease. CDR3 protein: CASKNSPDRAYGYTF. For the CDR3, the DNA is TGTGCCAGCAAAAACTCCCCGGACAGGGCCTATGGCTACACCTTC.